One TCR beta chain is described in this entry. These data belong to a study of blood T cell repertoires in COVID-19. Whole-study context: Collection of acute and convalescent COVID-19 samples took place in the United States, Italy and Spain. PBMCs, B-cell-depleted T cells, or T cells were the source of the cDNA or gDNA that made up the material.

Deletions cut 2 bases from V and 12 bases from J, with 8 bases between. The CDR3 covers 12 residues. CDR1 is SGHNT, CDR2 YENEEA, per germline. How the authors handled the data: Estimated nucleated cell counts came from reference gene primer amplification. Method: immunoSEQ multiplex PCR; TCRdb's copy keeps in-frame clones and lacks some. That table furnishes V, J and clone size, whereas the DNA furnished D and trimming. The sample holds tens of thousands of clones; approximately 78% are singletons and the top ten take 25% to 30%. The sample consisted of peripheral blood. V and J are TRBV11-3 and TRBJ1-6; D unclear. The origin of this receptor is a human donor in a cohort sampled during active COVID-19. The CDR3 region is CASSLPGGPLHF. As DNA, the CDR3 is TGTGCCAGCAGCTTACCCGGCGGACCCCTCCACTTT.